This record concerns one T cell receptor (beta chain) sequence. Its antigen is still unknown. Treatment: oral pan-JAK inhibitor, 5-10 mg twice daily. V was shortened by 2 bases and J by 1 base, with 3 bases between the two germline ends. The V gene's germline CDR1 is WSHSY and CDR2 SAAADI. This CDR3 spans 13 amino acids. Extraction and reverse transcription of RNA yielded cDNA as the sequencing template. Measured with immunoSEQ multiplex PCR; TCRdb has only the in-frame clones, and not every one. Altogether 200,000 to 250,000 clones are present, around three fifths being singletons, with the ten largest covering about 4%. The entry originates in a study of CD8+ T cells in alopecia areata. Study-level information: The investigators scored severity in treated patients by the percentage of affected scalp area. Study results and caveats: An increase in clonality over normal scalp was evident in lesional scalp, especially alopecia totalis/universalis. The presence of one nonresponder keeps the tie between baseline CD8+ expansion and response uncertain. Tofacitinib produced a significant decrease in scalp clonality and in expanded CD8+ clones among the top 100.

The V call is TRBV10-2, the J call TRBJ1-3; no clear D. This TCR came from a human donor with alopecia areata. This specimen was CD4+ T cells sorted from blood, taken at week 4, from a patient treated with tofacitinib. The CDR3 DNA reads TGCGCCAGCAGTGAGACGTCTGGAAACACCATATATTTT. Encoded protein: CASSETSGNTIYF.